Listed here are 10 T cell receptor beta chains from one sample, sequenced in a study of blood T cell repertoires in COVID-19. Repertoires were generated with immunoSEQ multiplex PCR, while TCRdb's copy carries only in-frame clones and drops some. The table has roughly 170,000 clones, approximately 84% seen once. The sequenced sample consisted of PBMCs or T cells enriched from blood (not recorded which). These receptors came from a woman between 40 and 55 years old with acute COVID-19.

This clone was detected only a few times. V gene TRBV7-9 combines with J gene TRBJ2-7; no clear D. V was clipped by 3 bases and J by 2 bases, with 5 bases between them. The CDR3 has 12 amino acids. The germline V gene has CDR1 SEHNR and CDR2 FQNEAQ (reference sequence). The CDR3 DNA follows: TGTGCCAGCAGCTTTGGAGCCTACGAGCAGTACGTC. As protein: CASSFGAYEQYV.

This clone was seen more than once but under ten times. The chain uses TRBV7-6 and TRBJ1-4; TRBD1 matches 7 bases. This CDR3 spans 15 amino acids. V lost 5 bases, J lost 6 bases, and 9 bases stayed unmatched. Germline V lookup: CDR1 SGHVS, CDR2 FNYEAQ. The CDR3 region is CASSPRAGGYEKLFF. DNA of the CDR3: TGTGCCAGCAGCCCTCGGGCAGGGGGTTATGAAAAACTGTTTTTT.

This chain uses TRBV6-5 with TRBJ1-1; D ambiguous. The V gene's germline CDR1 is MNHEY and CDR2 SVGAGI. Trimming shortened V by 8 bases and J by 4 bases, and 17 bases separated the two germline ends. The CDR3 length is 14 residues. CDR3 DNA: TGTGCCAGCTTCCAAGGAGGGAAACTCACTGAAGCTTTCTTT. Translation: CASFQGGKLTEAFF.

This sequence joins TRBV5-6 and TRBJ2-1; TRBD2 is a possible D gene (5 bases). V dropped 0 bases and J dropped 12 bases, with 10 bases sitting between them. CDR1 SGHDT and CDR2 YYEEEE come from the germline V gene. This CDR3 region has 12 residues. The CDR3 sequence is CASSLASEGQFF. The CDR3 DNA is TGTGCCAGCAGCTTGGCTAGTGAGGGGCAGTTCTTC. The complete variable domain, with remaining parts taken from reference TRBV5-6 and TRBJ2-1, reads DAGVTQSPTHLIKTRGQQVTLRCSPKSGHDTVSWYQQALGQGPQFIFQYYEEEERQRGNFPDRFSGHQFPNYSSELNVNALLLGDSALYLCASSLASEGQFFGPGTRLTVL.

V is TRBV30 and J is TRBJ2-2, with unresolved D. V was clipped by 0 bases and J by 7 bases, with 9 bases between them. The CDR3 loop spans 13 amino acids. Germline V lookup: CDR1 GTSNPN, CDR2 SVGIG (reference sequence). The CDR3 protein is CAWSVNRFGELFF. CDR3 nucleotide sequence: TGTGCCTGGAGTGTGAATAGATTCGGGGAGCTGTTTTTT.

This chain links TRBV13 with TRBJ2-5; 12 bases map to TRBD2. V lost 5 bases and J lost 4; bases outside the gene matches: 5. The germline V gene has CDR1 PRHDT and CDR2 FYEKMQ (reference sequence). CDR3 size: 15 residues. The CDR3 spells CASSPRTSGTETQYF. CDR3 nucleotide sequence: TGTGCCAGCAGCCCAAGGACTAGCGGGACAGAGACCCAGTACTTC. Filled out from reference TRBV13 and TRBJ2-5, the complete variable domain reads AAGVIQSPRHLIKEKRETATLKCYPIPRHDTVYWYQQGPGQDPQFLISFYEKMQSDKGSIPDRFSAQQFSDYHSELNMSSLELGDSALYFCASSPRTSGTETQYFGPGTRLLVL.

This clone has more than one count but fewer than ten. The genes are TRBV18 and TRBJ2-7; D remains unclear. Germline lookup yields CDR1 KGHSH and CDR2 LQKENI. The V and J ends lost 2 bases and 4 bases respectively, with 21 bases between them. This CDR3 region has 17 residues. The CDR3, as DNA: TGTGCCAGCTCACCAGGGCGTGGTGGCGCTATGTTGTACGAGCAGTACTTC. Amino acids: CASSPGRGGAMLYEQYF.

V gene TRBV7-9 combines with J gene TRBJ2-1, with 8 bases aligning to TRBD2. The CDR3 is 15 amino acids. Per the germline V gene, CDR1 is SEHNR and CDR2 is FQNEAQ (reference sequence). V lost 1 base and J lost 4; bases outside the gene matches: 3. The CDR3 DNA sequence: TGTGCCAGCAGCTTAGTACTAGCGGTGTACAATGAGCAGTTCTTC. Amino acids: CASSLVLAVYNEQFF.

The genes are TRBV12-3 or TRBV12-4 and TRBJ2-7; weak D call: TRBD2 (6 bases). The CDR3 loop spans 13 amino acids. The V end lost 4 bases, the J end lost 7 bases, and 14 bases lay between the germline ends. The CDR3 reads CASSSLGRLEQYF. DNA of the CDR3: TGTGCCAGCAGTTCCCTTGGGAGGTTGGAGCAGTACTTC.

This rearrangement joins TRBV7-6 to TRBJ2-2, with 10 bases matching TRBD2. The V segment lost 3 bases and the J segment 3 bases; nucleotides outside the gene matches: 4. The length of the CDR3 is 16 residues. Per germline, CDR1 SGHVS and CDR2 FNYEAQ. The CDR3 loop is CASSLSGTSDTGELFF. The CDR3, as DNA: TGTGCCAGCAGCTTGTCCGGGACTAGCGACACCGGGGAGCTGTTTTTT.